These 2 T cell receptor beta chains came from one sample sequenced in a study of CD8+ T cells in alopecia areata. Extraction of RNA preceded its reverse transcription into cDNA, which served as the sequencing template. This table comes from immunoSEQ multiplex PCR, and its TCRdb copy is limited to in-frame clones, with some not included. Of around 200,000 clones in the sample, around 60% were seen once. As to treatment: oral pan-JAK inhibitor, 5-10 mg twice daily. The material was CD8+ T cells sorted from blood, obtained at week 24, from a patient treated with tofacitinib. The origin of the receptors is a human donor with alopecia areata.

The rearrangement uses TRBV25-1 and TRBJ2-1, with 11 positions matching TRBD2. V lost 4 bases, J lost 10 bases, and 3 bases stayed unmatched. The CDR3 runs to 13 residues. Germline assignment: CDR1 MGHDK and CDR2 SYGVNS. The CDR3 here is CASSVASGGEQFF. Here the CDR3 DNA reads TGTGCCAGCAGTGTGGCTAGCGGGGGGGAGCAGTTCTTC.

This clone was recorded only once. The CDR3 DNA is TGTGCCAGCAGCCCCCGGACGTTTTCTCGCACTGAAGCTTTCTTT. Its translation is CASSPRTFSRTEAFF. V is TRBV7-8 and J is TRBJ1-1; D is uncertain. The CDR3 is made up of 15 amino acids. Germline CDR1 SGHVS, CDR2 FQNEAQ. V was cut by 5 bases and J by 4 bases, with 17 bases left in between.